The 8 T cell receptor beta chains in this list originate from one sample, sequenced in a study of blood T cell repertoires in COVID-19. The assay was immunoSEQ multiplex PCR, and TCRdb's table has in-frame clones only and misses some. The top ten hold roughly a sixth of the sample, which has about 83,000 clones, 70% to 90% seen once. Input material: peripheral blood. The receptors stem from an elderly woman with acute or convalescent COVID-19.

This rearrangement joins TRBV5-1 to TRBJ2-4; 7 bases match TRBD2. The CDR3 sequence is 15 residues long. From germline, CDR1 is SGHRS and CDR2 YFSETQ. The ends lost 3 bases at V and 1 base at J; junction bases unmatched: 4. DNA of the CDR3: TGCGCCAGCAGCTATGACGGGGGGGCCAAAAACATTCAGTACTTC. It codes for CASSYDGGAKNIQYF.

The chain combines TRBV6-6 with TRBJ1-1; 7 bases fit TRBD1. The ends lost 7 bases at V and 11 bases at J; junction bases unmatched: 7. CDR3 length equals 11 residues. CDR1 and CDR2 (germline): MNHNY, SVGAGI (reference sequence). The CDR3 nucleotides read TGTGCCAGCACGGAACAGGGGAAGGCTTTCTTT. This encodes CASTEQGKAFF.

This chain joins TRBV11-2 and TRBJ1-4; 8 bases fit TRBD1. CDR1 and CDR2 (germline): SGHAT, FQNNGV. The CDR3 is made up of 15 amino acids. V lost 5 bases, J lost 5 bases, and 7 bases stayed unmatched. The CDR3 here is CASSTLTGANEKLFF. CDR3 nucleotides: TGTGCCAGCAGCACCTTGACAGGGGCGAATGAAAAACTGTTTTTT.

This chain connects TRBV3-1 (or the pseudogene TRBV3-2) to TRBJ1-3; TRBD1 aligns across 10 bases. V gave up 4 bases and J gave up 0 bases; unmatched junction bases: 6. This CDR3 is 17 amino acids long. Per germline, CDR1 LGHDT and CDR2 YNNKEL (reference sequence). The CDR3 region is CASSPRTGGVSGNTIYF. DNA of the CDR3: TGTGCCAGCAGCCCCAGGACAGGGGGAGTCTCTGGAAACACCATATATTTT.

About this clone: Other DNA sequences in this specimen translate into the identical CDR3. The gene calls are TRBV7-2 and TRBJ2-7; TRBD2 agrees at 14 bases. Germline values: CDR1 SGHTA, CDR2 FQGNSA. V lost 1 base, J lost 4 bases, and 0 bases stayed unmatched. The CDR3 consists of 15 residues. The CDR3 region is CASSLGTSGGYEQYF. The CDR3 DNA reads TGTGCCAGCAGCTTAGGGACTAGCGGGGGGTACGAGCAGTACTTC.

This rearrangement joins TRBV2 to TRBJ2-5, with a possible D match to TRBD2 (5 bases). The ends were cut back, 6 bases at V and 2 bases at J, with 13 bases in the middle. The CDR3 has 14 residues. CDR1 and CDR2 (germline): SNHLY, FYNNEI. The CDR3 DNA reads TGTGCCAGCAGGGAAACGCGGGTGCAAGAGACCCAGTACTTC. It specifies CASRETRVQETQYF.

This chain links TRBV3-1 (or the pseudogene TRBV3-2) with TRBJ1-3; 8 bases are a match to TRBD1. In germline, CDR1 is LGHDT, CDR2 YNNKEL (reference sequence). CDR3 length: 14 residues. V lost 4 bases and J lost 4; bases outside the gene matches: 3. In DNA form, the CDR3 reads TGTGCCAGCAGCCGACAGGGGAGAGGAAACACCATATATTTT. Translation gives CASSRQGRGNTIYF.

The V gene is TRBV7-2, the J gene TRBJ2-1; 8 bases fit TRBD2. V gave up 6 bases and J gave up 10 bases; unmatched junction bases: 8. The CDR3 length is 13 residues. CDR1 and CDR2 (germline): SGHTA, FQGNSA. CDR3 protein: CASSSPQRGEQFF. DNA for the CDR3: TGTGCCAGCAGTTCACCCCAGCGGGGGGAGCAGTTCTTC.